The sequence of this T cell receptor beta chain was determined in a study of blood T cell repertoires in COVID-19 (TCRdb year 2020). A note on the overall study: Samples from collaborators originated in the United States, Italy and Spain and spanned both the acute and convalescent phases of COVID-19. The prospective study material was composed of cDNA or gDNA derived from T cells, B-cell-depleted T cells, or PBMCs. A freely available public database, intended as a resource for researchers studying the immune response to SARS-CoV-2, is where the repertoires were released. The sample metadata nearly always contained a de-identified subject ID, COVID-19 status, age in years and sex. Subjects who had been exposed to COVID-19, were actively infected with it, or had recovered from it provided the deeply sampled blood TCRbeta repertoires that made up the dataset. The samples were drawn from two sources: the first 160 participants of the ongoing ImmuneRACE study, and approximately 1,300 subjects contributed by 6 global collaborators. HLA class I and class II types, where available, came from metadata supplied by the sample provider rather than from assay-based typing.

The immunoSEQ Assay, a bias-controlled multiplex PCR, was used to amplify TCRbeta CDR3 regions from genomic DNA. From the authors' description of their analysis: Nucleated cell counts per sample were estimated from amplification of reference gene primers within the assay. To quantify the absolute abundance of each unique TCRbeta CDR3 rearrangement, sequence reads were collapsed and filtered. For each sample, productive Simpson clonality was calculated as the square root of Simpson's diversity index over productive rearrangements. The clones in this table, taken by TCRdb from immuneACCESS, are in-frame only. Not every clone is retained; where verified, under half of the shortfall comes from an unresolved V gene, and the cause of the rest is unknown. D and trimming come from the DNA, and the V and J calls and clone size come from that table. The sample table lists around 190,000 clones, roughly 79% of them with a count of one. The ten largest clones represent 8% to 13% of the sample.

V lost 4 bases and J lost 9 bases; the stretch between them is 13 bases long. Including the terminal cysteine and phenylalanine, the CDR3 comprises 12 residues. The kept DNA is CDR3 alone, 36 bases in frame from the first base. Taken from the germline V gene, the CDR1 and CDR2 loops are SGHRS and YFSETQ. One collaborating source in Seattle enrolled patients during active infection and followed them longitudinally through the course of disease. Collaborating institutions collected whole blood in K2EDTA tubes following their own protocols. For TCRbeta analysis, collaborators shipped samples as frozen whole blood, isolated PBMCs, or DNA extracted from either of those sample types. Study-wide findings and limitations: How much clinical and demographic metadata was included differed by source and by participant, and the metadata was provided uncurated.

Comment on this clone: It has no known antigen specificity. No base quality information exists; no much larger clone differs at one position.

The V gene is TRBV5-1 and the J gene is TRBJ2-5; the D gene is perhaps TRBD1, from 5 matching bases. Sequencing was performed on peripheral blood. The TCR was taken from a woman aged 40 to 50 with COVID-19, enrolled during active disease. The CDR3 protein is CASSPNSGSQYF. The DNA reads as follows: TGCGCCAGCAGCCCGAATTCAGGGTCCCAGTACTTC.